These T cell receptor beta chains were read from a single sample in a study of early T cells in non-severe SARS-CoV-2 infection. TCRdb re-called the 5' RACE reads through MiXCR, storing one row per CDR3 protein. The sample lists 95,000 to 150,000 distinct CDR3 sequences, approximately 15% seen once, with about a fifth in the top ten. Input material: whole blood. These receptors all come from an adult who was a healthcare worker with PCR-confirmed SARS-CoV-2 infection or an uninfected control (not recorded which). CDR3s leave out the opening cysteine and the closing phenylalanine or tryptophan. D genes are given only for firm matches.

D: NA; V: TRBV18; CDR3: ASSPPTRDAFGANVLT
D: NA; V: TRBV3-1; CDR3: ASSQADRNYEQY
D: TRBD2; V: TRBV7-9; CDR3: AGGGDTQY
D: NA; V: TRBV6-2/TRBV6-3; CDR3: ASSALDSSRVF
D: NA; V: TRBV5-5; CDR3: ASSHGQIEQY
D: TRBD1; V: TRBV20-1; CDR3: SASGTGLRAAF
D: NA; V: TRBV3-1; CDR3: ASSQPPSGNTIY
D: TRBD2; V: TRBV7-3; CDR3: ASSPGLAGGNEQF
D: NA; V: TRBV19; CDR3: ASSIVSVDGELF
D: NA; V: TRBV25-1; CDR3: ASRETSLLKDTQY
D: NA; V: TRBV5-1; CDR3: ASILNTEAF
D: NA; V: TRBV29-1; CDR3: SVVGGGNTEAF
D: NA; V: TRBV4-1; CDR3: ASSYRASPDTDTQY
D: TRBD1; V: TRBV5-1; CDR3: ASSWDRGSGYT
D: TRBD1; V: TRBV12-3/TRBV12-4; CDR3: ASRSSGGGGYT
D: TRBD2; V: TRBV4-1; CDR3: ASSQGVLAGAWSSYNEQF
D: TRBD1; V: TRBV5-1; CDR3: ASGSGQGYEQY
D: NA; V: TRBV4-1; CDR3: ASSQGQGRTVNSPLH
D: NA; V: TRBV20-1; CDR3: STLEGIRREQY
D: NA; V: TRBV29-1; CDR3: SVSGTGTPVEQY
D: TRBD1; V: TRBV20-1; CDR3: SAGTDSYNEQF
D: TRBD2; V: TRBV6-1; CDR3: ASCLSGGGYEQY
D: TRBD1; V: TRBV29-1; CDR3: SVRDRNQPQH
D: NA; V: TRBV12-3/TRBV12-4; CDR3: ASRALESSGNTIY
D: TRBD1; V: TRBV30; CDR3: AWTTGTVNTGELF
D: NA; V: TRBV12-3/TRBV12-4; CDR3: ASSFRGESALH
D: NA; V: TRBV6-5; CDR3: ASSYGSSEQETQY
D: NA; V: TRBV5-1; CDR3: ASSLEVQPTDTQY
D: TRBD1; V: TRBV4-1; CDR3: ASSQSSGQGAYEQY
D: NA; V: TRBV10-3; CDR3: AISETPGVEQF
D: NA; V: TRBV7-6; CDR3: ASSLSARGEQF
D: TRBD1; V: TRBV6-1; CDR3: ASRFNRDSANSPLH
D: NA; V: TRBV30; CDR3: AWSKGGRETQY
D: NA; V: TRBV5-1; CDR3: ASSQTSLNEQF